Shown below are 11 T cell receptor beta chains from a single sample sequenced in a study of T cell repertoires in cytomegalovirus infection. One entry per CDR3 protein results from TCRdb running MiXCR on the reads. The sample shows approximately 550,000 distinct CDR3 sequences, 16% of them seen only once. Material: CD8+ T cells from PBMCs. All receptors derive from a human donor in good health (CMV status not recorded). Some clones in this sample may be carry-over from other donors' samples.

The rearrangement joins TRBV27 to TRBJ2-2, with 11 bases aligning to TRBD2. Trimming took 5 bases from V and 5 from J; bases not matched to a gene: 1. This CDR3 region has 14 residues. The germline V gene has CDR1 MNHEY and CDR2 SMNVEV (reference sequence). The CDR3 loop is CASSVAGGTGELFF. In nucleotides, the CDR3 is TGTGCCAGCAGTGTAGCGGGAGGGACCGGGGAGCTGTTTTTT.

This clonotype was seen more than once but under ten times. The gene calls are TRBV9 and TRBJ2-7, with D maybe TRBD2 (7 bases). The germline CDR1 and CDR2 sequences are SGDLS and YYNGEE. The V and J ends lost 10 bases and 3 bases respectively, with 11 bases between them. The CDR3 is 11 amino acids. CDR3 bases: TGTGCCTCGGGGGGCCTCTACGAGCAGTACTTC. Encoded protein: CASGGLYEQYF.

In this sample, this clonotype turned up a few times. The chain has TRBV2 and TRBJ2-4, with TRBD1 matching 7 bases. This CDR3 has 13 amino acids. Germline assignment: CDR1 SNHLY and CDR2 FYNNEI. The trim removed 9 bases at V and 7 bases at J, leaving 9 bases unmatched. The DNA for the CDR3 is TGTGCCAGTTTCGACAGGGAAAGGAACATTCAGTACTTC. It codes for CASFDRERNIQYF.

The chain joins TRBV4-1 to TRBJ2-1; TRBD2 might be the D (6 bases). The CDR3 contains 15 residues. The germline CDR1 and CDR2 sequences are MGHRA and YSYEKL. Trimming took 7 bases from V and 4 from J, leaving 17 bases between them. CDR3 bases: TGCGCCAGCACCCAGGGTGATAGCGGTTACAATGAGCAGTTCTTC. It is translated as CASTQGDSGYNEQFF.

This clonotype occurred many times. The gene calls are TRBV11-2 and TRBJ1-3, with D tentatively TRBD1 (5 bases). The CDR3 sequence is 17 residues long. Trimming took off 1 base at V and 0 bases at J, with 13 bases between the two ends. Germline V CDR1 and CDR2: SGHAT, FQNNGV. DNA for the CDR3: TGTGCCAGCAGCTTAGGGTTGTGGGGCGGCTCTGGAAACACCATATATTTT. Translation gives CASSLGLWGGSGNTIYF.

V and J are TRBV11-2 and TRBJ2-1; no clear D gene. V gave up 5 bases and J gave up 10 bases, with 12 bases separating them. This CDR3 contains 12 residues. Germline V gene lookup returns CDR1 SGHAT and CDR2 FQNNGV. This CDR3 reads CASSHDLREQFF. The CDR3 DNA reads TGTGCCAGCAGCCATGACCTTCGAGAGCAGTTCTTC.

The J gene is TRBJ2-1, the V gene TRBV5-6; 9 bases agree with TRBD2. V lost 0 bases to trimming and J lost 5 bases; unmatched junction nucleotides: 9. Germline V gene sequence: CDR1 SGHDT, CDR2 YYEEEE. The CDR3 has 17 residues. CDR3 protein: CASSLGWEGGGDNEQFF. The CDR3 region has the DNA TGTGCCAGCAGCTTGGGTTGGGAAGGCGGGGGGGACAATGAGCAGTTCTTC.

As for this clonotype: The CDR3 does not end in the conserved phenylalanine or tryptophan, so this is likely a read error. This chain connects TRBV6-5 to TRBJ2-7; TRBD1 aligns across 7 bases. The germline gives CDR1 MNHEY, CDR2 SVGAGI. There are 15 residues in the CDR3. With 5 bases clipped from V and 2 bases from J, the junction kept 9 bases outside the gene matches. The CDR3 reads CASSEGRDRAYEQYY. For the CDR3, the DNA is TGTGCCAGCAGTGAAGGCCGGGACAGAGCCTACGAGCAGTACTAC.

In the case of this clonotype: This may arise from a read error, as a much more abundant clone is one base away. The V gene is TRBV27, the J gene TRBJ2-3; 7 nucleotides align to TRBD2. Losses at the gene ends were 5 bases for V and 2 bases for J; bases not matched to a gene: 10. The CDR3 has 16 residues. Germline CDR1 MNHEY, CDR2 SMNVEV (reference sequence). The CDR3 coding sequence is TGTGCCAGCAGTCCCTCCGCGGGGGAGACCACAGATACGCAGTATTTT. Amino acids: CASSPSAGETTDTQYF.

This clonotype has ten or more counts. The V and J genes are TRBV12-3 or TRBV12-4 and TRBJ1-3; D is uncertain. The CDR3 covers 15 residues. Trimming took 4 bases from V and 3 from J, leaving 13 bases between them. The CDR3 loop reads CASSSTGSDGNTIYF. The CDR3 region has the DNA TGTGCCAGCAGTTCCACGGGGAGTGATGGAAACACCATATATTTT.

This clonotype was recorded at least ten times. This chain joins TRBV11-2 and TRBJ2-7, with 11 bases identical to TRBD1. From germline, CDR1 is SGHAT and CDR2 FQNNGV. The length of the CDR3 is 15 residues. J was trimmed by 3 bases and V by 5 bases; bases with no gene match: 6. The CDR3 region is CASSGQGAQGYEQYF. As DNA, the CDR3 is TGTGCCAGCAGCGGACAGGGGGCTCAAGGCTACGAGCAGTACTTC.